This T cell receptor beta chain was identified during a study of T cell responses to AZD1222 COVID-19 vaccine. Study-level findings and limits: A mostly white British donor set with more females was recruited, and clonal diversity was possibly underestimated.

Germline assignment: CDR1 LNHNV and CDR2 YYDKDF (reference sequence). This CDR3 contains 15 residues. V shed 3 bases and J shed 3 bases, with 11 bases lying between them. Combined were second doses at about 4 or about 12 weeks. Details on this clone: Its antigen is not known.

Profiled with immunoSEQ multiplex PCR; TCRdb holds only in-frame clones, not every one. The repertoire consists of some 110,000 clones, with approximately 92% occurring once and the leading ten covering 35% to 55%. The chain joins TRBV15 to TRBJ1-4; D gene unclear. The sequences come from peripheral blood, collected 28 days after the second AZD1222 dose. The TCR sequence derives from an adult who received the AZD1222 COVID-19 vaccine. The CDR3 sequence is CATSSIGSSNEKLFF. DNA of the CDR3: TGTGCCACCAGCAGTATCGGTTCGTCTAATGAAAAACTGTTTTTT.